This TCR beta chain originates from a study of beta chain features in type 1 diabetes. Background on the study: When patients were set against healthy donors, age, gender and cell yields were similar. Findings and limits, study-wide: There was no resolution here of whether HLA type influences TCRB rearrangement.

Sorting gave populations that all exceeded 95% purity. This clone was detected a few times. Antigen unknown. TCRB transcripts that were expressed got sequenced, as all of the isolated RNA had been reverse transcribed. Here immunoSEQ multiplex PCR was the method, and the copy in TCRdb shows in-frame clones only, minus some. The sample lists around 300,000 clones, 13% to 15% occurring once. The CDR3 is 14 amino acids. Germline CDR1 and CDR2: LNHDA and SQIVND (reference sequence). J lost 2 bases, V lost 5 bases, and 5 bases had no gene match. Sample: central memory CD4+ T cells from blood. The receptor comes from a man aged 25 to 40 in good health. The chain uses TRBV19 and TRBJ1-1; 7 bases match TRBD1. CDR3 in amino acids: CASSVDRTNTEAFF. As DNA, the CDR3 is TGTGCCAGTAGTGTGGACAGGACCAACACTGAAGCTTTCTTT.